This T cell receptor (beta chain) was sequenced during a study of control samples from healthy donors and cancer patients. The table came from immunoSEQ multiplex PCR; TCRdb's copy has only in-frame clones and leaves some out. The data hold fewer than 90,000 clones, with under 90% observed a single time. From germline, CDR1 is MDHEN and CDR2 SYDVKM. V lost 4 bases, J lost 4 bases, and 8 bases lay in between. The CDR3 has 13 residues. This TCR derives from a man in his fifties or sixties in good health. The chain carries TRBV28 and TRBJ1-5; the D is unclear. Sequencing input: blood. The CDR3 spells CASSSLGNQPQHF. CDR3 nucleotides: TGTGCCAGCAGTTCCCTCGGTAATCAGCCCCAGCATTTT.